One T cell receptor (beta chain) is described in this entry. The antigen is not known. Germline values: CDR1 SGHRS, CDR2 YFSETQ. The ends were cut back, 0 bases at V and 2 bases at J, with 19 bases in the middle. This CDR3 spans 18 amino acids. The data originate from a study of OX40 agonist ivuxolimab in advanced cancers. Only in-frame clones appear in the TCRdb table, and some are missing; sequencing was by immunoSEQ multiplex PCR. The sample lists some 70,000 clones, approximately 81% seen once, with less than 2.5% in the top ten. Notes on the study in general: There were, on average, more expanded clones in CD8+ T cells than in CD4+. At 0.1 to 3.0 mg/kg and by week 6, CD4+ and CD8+ T cells in the blood had expanded clonally. Which antigen the expanded peripheral T cells recognized is unknown.

The receptor's source is an adult with an advanced solid tumor such as melanoma, head and neck, liver or kidney cancer. Material: CD4+ or CD8+ T cells sorted from blood, obtained in a trial of the OX40 agonist ivuxolimab. The chain carries TRBV5-1 and TRBJ2-3, with D possibly TRBD2 on 5 matching bases. CDR3 sequence reads: CASSLDLSERSYTDTQYF. The CDR3 DNA is TGCGCCAGCAGCTTGGACCTTTCAGAGCGGTCTTACACAGATACGCAGTATTTT.